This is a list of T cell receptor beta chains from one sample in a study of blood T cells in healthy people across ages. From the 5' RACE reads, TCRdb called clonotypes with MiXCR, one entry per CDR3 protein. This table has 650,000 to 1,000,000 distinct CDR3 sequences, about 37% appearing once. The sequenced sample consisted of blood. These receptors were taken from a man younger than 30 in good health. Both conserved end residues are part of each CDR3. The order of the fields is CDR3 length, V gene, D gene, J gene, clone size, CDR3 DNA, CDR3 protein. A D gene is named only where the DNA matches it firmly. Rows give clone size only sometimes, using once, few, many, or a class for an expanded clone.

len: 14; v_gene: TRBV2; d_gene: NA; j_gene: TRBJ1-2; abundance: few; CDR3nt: TGTGCCAGCAGTGAATATGCCCAGAACTATGGCTACACCTTC; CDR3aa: CASSEYAQNYGYTF
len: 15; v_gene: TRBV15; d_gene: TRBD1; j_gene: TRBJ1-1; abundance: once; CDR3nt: TGTGCCACCAGCACTGACAGGGCGCGGAACACTGAAGCTTTCTTT; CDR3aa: CATSTDRARNTEAFF
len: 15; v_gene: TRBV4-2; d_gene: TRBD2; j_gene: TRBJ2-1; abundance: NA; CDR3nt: TGTGCCAGCAGCCAACCCCTCGGGGGGGCAAATGAGCAGTTCTTC; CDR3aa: CASSQPLGGANEQFF
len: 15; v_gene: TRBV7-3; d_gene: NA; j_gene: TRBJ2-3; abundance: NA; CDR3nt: TGTGCCAGCAGCCTAAATAGGGATAGCACAGATACGCAGTATTTT; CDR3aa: CASSLNRDSTDTQYF
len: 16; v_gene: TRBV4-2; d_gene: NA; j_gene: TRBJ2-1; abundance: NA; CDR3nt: TGTGCCAGCAGCCAAGAGGGAGTAGCGGCCTACAATGAGCAGTTCTTC; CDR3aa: CASSQEGVAAYNEQFF
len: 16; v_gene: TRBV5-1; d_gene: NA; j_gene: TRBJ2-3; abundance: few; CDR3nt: TGCGCCAGCAGCTTGGAGGGGGAGCTTAGCACAGATACGCAGTATTTT; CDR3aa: CASSLEGELSTDTQYF
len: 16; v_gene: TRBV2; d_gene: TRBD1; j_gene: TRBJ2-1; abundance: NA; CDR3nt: TGTGCCAGCAGGGGTCCGGGACAGGGACAACTCAATGAGCAGTTCTTC; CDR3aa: CASRGPGQGQLNEQFF
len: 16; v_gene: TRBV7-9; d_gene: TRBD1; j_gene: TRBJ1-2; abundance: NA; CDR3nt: TGTGCCAGCAGCTTAGCTGGGACAGGGGGCATCTATGGCTACACCTTC; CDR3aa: CASSLAGTGGIYGYTF
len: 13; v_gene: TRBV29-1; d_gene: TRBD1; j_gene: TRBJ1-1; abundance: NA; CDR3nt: TGCAGCGTCGCGGGACAGAAAAACACTGAAGCTTTCTTT; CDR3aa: CSVAGQKNTEAFF
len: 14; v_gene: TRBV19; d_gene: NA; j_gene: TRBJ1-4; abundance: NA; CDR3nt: TGTGCCAGTAACGGCCTGTCGACGGGGGAAAAACTGTTTTTT; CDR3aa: CASNGLSTGEKLFF
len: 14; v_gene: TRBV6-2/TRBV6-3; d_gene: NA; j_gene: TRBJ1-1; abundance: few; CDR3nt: TGTGCCAGCAGTTACTCACAGGGAGCCTCTGAAGCTTTCTTT; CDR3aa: CASSYSQGASEAFF
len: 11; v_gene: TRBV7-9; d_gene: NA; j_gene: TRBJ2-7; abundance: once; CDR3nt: TGTGCCGCAAGTAATTCCTACGAGCAGTACTTC; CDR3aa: CAASNSYEQYF
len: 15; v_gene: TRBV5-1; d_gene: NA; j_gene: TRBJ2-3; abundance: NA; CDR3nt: TGCGCCAGCAGTATGCGGGGTTTATTGGCAGATACGCAGTATTTT; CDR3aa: CASSMRGLLADTQYF
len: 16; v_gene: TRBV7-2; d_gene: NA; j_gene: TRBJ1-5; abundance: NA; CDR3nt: TGTGCCAGCAGCTTAAAGGTTGCAGGGTTAAATCAGCCCCAGCATTTT; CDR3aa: CASSLKVAGLNQPQHF
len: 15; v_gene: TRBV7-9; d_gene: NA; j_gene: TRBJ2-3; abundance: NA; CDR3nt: TGTGCCAGCAGCTTAGGGACTCCGATTACAGATACGCAGTATTTT; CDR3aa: CASSLGTPITDTQYF
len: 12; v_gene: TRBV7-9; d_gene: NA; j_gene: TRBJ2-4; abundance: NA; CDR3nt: TGTGCCAGCAGCTTAGGCTCGGCAGAGCAGTACTTC; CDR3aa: CASSLGSAEQYF
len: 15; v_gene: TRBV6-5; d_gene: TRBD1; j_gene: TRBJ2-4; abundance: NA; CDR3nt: TGTGCCAGCAGTGCACGACAGGGCGGATTGGGCATTCAGTACTTC; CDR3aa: CASSARQGGLGIQYF
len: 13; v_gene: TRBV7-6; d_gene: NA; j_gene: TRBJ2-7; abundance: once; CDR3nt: TGTGCCAGCAGCTCGTTTAAATCCTACGAGCAGTACTTC; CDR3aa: CASSSFKSYEQYF
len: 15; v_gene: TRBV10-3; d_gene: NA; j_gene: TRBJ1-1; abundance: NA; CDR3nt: TGTGCCATCAGTGAGGAGTCGGCTTTGAACACTGAAGCTTTCTTT; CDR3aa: CAISEESALNTEAFF
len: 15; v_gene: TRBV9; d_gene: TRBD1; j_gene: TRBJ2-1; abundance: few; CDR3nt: TGTGCCAGCAGCGTAGGGACAGGGGTCTACAATGAGCAGTTCTTC; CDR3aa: CASSVGTGVYNEQFF
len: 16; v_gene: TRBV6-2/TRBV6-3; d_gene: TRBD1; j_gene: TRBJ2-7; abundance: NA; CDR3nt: TGTGCCAGCAGAGATCCTCCGGGACAGGGTGCCTACGAGCAGTACTTC; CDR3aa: CASRDPPGQGAYEQYF
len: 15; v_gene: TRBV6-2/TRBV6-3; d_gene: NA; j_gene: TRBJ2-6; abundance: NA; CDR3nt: TGTGCCAGCAGTCCTCAGTGGTCTGGGGCCAACGTCCTGACTTTC; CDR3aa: CASSPQWSGANVLTF
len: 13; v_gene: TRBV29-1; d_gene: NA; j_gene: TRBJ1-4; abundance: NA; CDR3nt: TGCAGCGTTGGCGGGGGGGGACGTGAAAAACTGTTTTTT; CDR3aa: CSVGGGGREKLFF
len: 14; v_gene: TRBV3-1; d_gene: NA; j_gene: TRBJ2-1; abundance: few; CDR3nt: TGTGCCAGCACCGCCGGGGACACCAACAATGAGCAGTTCTTC; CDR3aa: CASTAGDTNNEQFF
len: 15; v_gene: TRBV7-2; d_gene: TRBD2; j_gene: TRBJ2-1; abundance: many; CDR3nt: TGTGCCACCATGGGCGGACTAGCCTCTTACAATGAGCAGTTCTTC; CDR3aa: CATMGGLASYNEQFF
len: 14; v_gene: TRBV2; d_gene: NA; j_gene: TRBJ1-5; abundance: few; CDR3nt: TGTGCCAGCACCACACAGGGAAACAATCAGCCCCAGCATTTT; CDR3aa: CASTTQGNNQPQHF
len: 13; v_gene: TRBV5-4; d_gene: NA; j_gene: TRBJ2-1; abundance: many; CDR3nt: TGTGCCAGCAGCGCGGGACGGAACAATGAGCAGTTCTTC; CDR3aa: CASSAGRNNEQFF
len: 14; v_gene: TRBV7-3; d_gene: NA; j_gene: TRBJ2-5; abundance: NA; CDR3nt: TGTGCCAGCAGCTTAGACCGGGGGTCGGATGAGCAGTACTTC; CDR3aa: CASSLDRGSDEQYF
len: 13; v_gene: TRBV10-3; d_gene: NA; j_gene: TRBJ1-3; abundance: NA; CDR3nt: TGTGCCATCCTAGCGGGGTCTGGAAACACCATATATTTT; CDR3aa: CAILAGSGNTIYF
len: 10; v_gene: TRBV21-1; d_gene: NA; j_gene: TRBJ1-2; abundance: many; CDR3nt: TGTGCCAGCACAGATGGGGGCTACACCTTC; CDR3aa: CASTDGGYTF
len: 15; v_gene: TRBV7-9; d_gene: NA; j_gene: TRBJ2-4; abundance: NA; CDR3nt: TGTGCCAGCAGCCACATCATGGGGCCCAAAAACATTCAGTACTTC; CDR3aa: CASSHIMGPKNIQYF
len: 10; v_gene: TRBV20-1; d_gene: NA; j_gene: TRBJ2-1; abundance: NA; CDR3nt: TGCAGTGGGGGGCGCAATGAGCAGTTCTTC; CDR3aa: CSGGRNEQFF
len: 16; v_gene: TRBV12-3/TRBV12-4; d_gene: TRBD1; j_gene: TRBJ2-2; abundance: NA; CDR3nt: TGTGCCAGCAGTCCGCAGGGGGCGATCGTCACCGGGGAGCTGTTTTTT; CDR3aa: CASSPQGAIVTGELFF
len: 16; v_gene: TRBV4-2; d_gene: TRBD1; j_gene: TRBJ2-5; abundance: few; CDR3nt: TGTGCCAGCAGCCGAAGGACAGGGCGTGGGGAGGAGACCCAGTACTTC; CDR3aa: CASSRRTGRGEETQYF